This T cell receptor (beta chain) was sequenced during a study of blood T cells in healthy people across ages. Study-level background: Through template switching, about one barcoded beta molecule was captured per two T cells, as measured in model experiments.

This clonotype was detected only a few times. Its specificity is not known. V was clipped by 4 bases and J by 2 bases; unmatched bases: 4. Germline CDR1 is LGHNA and CDR2 is YSLEER. The CDR3 runs to 15 residues. Together with a sample-barcoded 5' primer, a J-beta primer mix was included in a second PCR lasting roughly 6 to 12 cycles. TCRdb ran MiXCR on the 5' RACE reads and lists one entry per CDR3 protein. The sample includes around 1,800,000 distinct CDR3 sequences, about two fifths of them seen just once. Healthy Caucasian individuals from Russia aged about 6 to 90 were enrolled as donors. For every donor, a draw yielded approximately 9.8 milliliters of peripheral blood. Study findings and constraints: Long-lived donors had more naive CD4+ cells and higher diversity than aged donors.

Specimen: blood. The receptor was isolated from a human donor in good health. V usage is TRBV4-3 and J usage is TRBJ2-5; 10 nucleotides agree with TRBD2. The CDR3 bases are TGCGCCAGCAGCCGGTTACTAGCGGGGCAAGAGACCCAGTACTTC. As protein: CASSRLLAGQETQYF.